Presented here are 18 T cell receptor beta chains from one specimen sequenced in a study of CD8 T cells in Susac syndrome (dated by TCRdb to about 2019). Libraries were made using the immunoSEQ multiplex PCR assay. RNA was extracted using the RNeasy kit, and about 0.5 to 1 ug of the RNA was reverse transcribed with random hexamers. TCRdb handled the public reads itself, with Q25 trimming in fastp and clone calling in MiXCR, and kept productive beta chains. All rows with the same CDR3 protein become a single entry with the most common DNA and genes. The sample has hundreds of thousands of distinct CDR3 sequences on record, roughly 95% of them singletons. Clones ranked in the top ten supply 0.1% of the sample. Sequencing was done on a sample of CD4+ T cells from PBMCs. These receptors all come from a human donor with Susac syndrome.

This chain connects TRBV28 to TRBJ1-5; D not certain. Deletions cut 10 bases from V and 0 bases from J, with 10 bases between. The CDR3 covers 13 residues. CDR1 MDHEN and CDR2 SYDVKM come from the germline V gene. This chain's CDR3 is CAIEKGSNQPQHF. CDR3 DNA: TGTGCCATCGAGAAGGGTAGCAATCAGCCCCAGCATTTT.

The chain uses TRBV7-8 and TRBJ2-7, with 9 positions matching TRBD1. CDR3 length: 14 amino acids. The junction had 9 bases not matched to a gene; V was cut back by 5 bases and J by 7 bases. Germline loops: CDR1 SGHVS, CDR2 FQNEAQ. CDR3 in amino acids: CASSITGQGKEQYF. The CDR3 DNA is TGTGCCAGCAGCATCACCGGACAGGGGAAAGAGCAGTACTTC. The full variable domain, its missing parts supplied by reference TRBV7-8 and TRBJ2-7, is GAGVSQSPRYKVAKRGQDVALRCDPISGHVSLFWYQQALGQGPEFLTYFQNEAQLDKSGLPSDRFFAERPEGSVSTLKIQRTQQEDSAVYLCASSITGQGKEQYFGPGTRLTVT.

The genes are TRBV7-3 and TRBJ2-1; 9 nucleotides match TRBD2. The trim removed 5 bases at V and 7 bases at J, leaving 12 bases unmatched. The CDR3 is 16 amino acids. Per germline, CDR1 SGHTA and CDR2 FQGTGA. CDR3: CASSPIVVAGVNEQFF. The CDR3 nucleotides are TGTGCCAGCAGCCCCATCGTGGTAGCGGGAGTGAATGAGCAGTTCTTC.

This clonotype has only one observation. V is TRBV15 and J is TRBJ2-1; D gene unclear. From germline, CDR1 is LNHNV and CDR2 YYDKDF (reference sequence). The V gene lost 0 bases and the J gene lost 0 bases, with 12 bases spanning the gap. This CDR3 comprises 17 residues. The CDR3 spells CATSRDRRIDSYNEQFF. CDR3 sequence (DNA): TGTGCCACCAGCAGAGATCGGCGGATCGACTCCTACAATGAGCAGTTCTTC.

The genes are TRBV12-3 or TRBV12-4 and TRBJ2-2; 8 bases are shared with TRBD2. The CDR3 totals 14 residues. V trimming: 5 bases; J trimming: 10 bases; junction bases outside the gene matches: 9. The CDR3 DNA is TGTGCCAGCAGTCCGCATACTAGCGGTGAGGAGCTGTTTTTT. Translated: CASSPHTSGEELFF.

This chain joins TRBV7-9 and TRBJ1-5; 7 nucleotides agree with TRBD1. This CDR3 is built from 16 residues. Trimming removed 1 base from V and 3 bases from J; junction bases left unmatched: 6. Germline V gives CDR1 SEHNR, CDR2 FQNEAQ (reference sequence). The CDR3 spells CASSLGGRGINQPQHF. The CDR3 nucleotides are TGTGCCAGCAGCTTAGGGGGCAGGGGGATCAATCAGCCCCAGCATTTT.

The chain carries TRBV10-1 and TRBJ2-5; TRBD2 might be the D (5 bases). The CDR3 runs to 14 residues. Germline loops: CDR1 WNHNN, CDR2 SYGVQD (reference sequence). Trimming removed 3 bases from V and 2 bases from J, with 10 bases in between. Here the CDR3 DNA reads TGCGCCAGCAGTGACGGAGGCGGGCAAGAGACCCAGTACTTC. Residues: CASSDGGGQETQYF.

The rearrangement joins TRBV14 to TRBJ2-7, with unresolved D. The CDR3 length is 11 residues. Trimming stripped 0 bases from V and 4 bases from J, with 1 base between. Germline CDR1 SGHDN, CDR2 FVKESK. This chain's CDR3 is CASSQEYEQYF. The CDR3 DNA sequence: TGTGCCAGCAGCCAAGAGTACGAGCAGTACTTC.

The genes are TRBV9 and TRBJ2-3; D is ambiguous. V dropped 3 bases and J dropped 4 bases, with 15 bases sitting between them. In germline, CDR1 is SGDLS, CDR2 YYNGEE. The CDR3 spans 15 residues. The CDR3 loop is CASSERAIVADTQYF. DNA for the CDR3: TGTGCCAGCAGCGAACGGGCGATCGTAGCAGATACGCAGTATTTT.

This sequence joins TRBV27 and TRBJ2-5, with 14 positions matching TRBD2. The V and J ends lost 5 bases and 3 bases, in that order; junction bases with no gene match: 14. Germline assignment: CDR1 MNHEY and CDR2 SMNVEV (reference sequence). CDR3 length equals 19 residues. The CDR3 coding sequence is TGTGCCAGCAGTAGGGGACTAGCGGGAGCTATTGGTGGGAAAGAGACCCAGTACTTC. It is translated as CASSRGLAGAIGGKETQYF.

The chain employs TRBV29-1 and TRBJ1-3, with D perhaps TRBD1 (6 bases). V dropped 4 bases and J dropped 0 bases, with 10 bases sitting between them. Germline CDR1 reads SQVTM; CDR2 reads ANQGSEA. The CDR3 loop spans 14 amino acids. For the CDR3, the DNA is TGCAGCGTTGCAGGACAGAGCTCTGGAAACACCATATATTTT. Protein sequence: CSVAGQSSGNTIYF.

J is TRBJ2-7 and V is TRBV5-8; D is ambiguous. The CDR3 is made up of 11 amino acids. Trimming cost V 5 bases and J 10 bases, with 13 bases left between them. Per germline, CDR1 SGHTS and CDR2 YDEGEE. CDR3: CASSRTAIQYF. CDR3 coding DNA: TGTGCCAGCAGTCGAACAGCCATACAGTACTTC.

The CDR3 here is CASRAGEGGYTF. In nucleotides, the CDR3 is TGTGCCAGCAGGGCAGGGGAGGGTGGCTACACCTTC. This chain joins TRBV2 and TRBJ1-2; a weak D match, TRBD1 (6 bases). Looked up from germline, CDR1 is SNHLY and CDR2 is FYNNEI. V dropped 6 bases and J dropped 7 bases, with 12 bases sitting between them. The CDR3 is 12 residues long.

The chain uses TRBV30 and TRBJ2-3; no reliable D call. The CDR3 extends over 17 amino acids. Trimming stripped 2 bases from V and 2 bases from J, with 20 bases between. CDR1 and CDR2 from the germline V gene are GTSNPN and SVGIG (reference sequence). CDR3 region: CAWSPPTPNLPTDTQYF. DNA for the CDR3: TGTGCCTGGAGTCCCCCCACGCCAAACCTCCCCACAGATACGCAGTATTTT.

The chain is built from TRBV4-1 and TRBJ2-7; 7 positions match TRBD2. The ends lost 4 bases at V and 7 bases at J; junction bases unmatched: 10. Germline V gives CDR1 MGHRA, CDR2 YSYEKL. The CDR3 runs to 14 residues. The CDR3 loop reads CASSPGLGAREQYF. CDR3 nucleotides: TGCGCCAGCAGCCCCGGACTAGGGGCGCGGGAGCAGTACTTC.

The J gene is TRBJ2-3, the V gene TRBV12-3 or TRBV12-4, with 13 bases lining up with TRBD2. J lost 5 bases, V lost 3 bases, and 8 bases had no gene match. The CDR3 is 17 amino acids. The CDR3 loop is CASSFPWTSGRGDTQYF. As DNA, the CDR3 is TGTGCCAGCAGTTTTCCCTGGACTAGCGGGAGAGGAGATACGCAGTATTTT.

CDR3 in amino acids: CASSLSGTEHYNEQFF. The DNA of the CDR3 is TGTGCCAGCTCCCTGTCCGGGACAGAGCACTACAATGAGCAGTTCTTC. V usage is TRBV18 and J usage is TRBJ2-1, with 7 bases that match TRBD1. Germline V gene data show CDR1 as KGHSH and CDR2 as LQKENI. This CDR3 is 16 amino acids long. V shed 6 bases and J 3 bases; nucleotides not matched to a gene: 11.

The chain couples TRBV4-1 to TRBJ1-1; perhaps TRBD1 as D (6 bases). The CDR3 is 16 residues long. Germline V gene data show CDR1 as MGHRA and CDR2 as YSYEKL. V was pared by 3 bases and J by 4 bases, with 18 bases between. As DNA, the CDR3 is TGCGCCAGCAGCCACGCCGGACAGTCGTACGGCACTGAAGCTTTCTTT. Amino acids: CASSHAGQSYGTEAFF.